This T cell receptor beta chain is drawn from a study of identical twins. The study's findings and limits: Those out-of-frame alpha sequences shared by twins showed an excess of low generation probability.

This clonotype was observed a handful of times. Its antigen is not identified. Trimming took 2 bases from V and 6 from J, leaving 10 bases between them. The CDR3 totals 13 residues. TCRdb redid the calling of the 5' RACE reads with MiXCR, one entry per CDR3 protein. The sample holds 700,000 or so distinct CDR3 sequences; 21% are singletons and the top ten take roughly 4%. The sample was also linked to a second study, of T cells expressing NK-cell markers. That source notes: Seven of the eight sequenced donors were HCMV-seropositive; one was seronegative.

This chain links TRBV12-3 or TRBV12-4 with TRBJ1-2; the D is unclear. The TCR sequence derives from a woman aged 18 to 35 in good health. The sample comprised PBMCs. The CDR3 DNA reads TGTGCCAGCAGTTTATTTTCATACGATGGCTACACCTTC. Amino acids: CASSLFSYDGYTF.